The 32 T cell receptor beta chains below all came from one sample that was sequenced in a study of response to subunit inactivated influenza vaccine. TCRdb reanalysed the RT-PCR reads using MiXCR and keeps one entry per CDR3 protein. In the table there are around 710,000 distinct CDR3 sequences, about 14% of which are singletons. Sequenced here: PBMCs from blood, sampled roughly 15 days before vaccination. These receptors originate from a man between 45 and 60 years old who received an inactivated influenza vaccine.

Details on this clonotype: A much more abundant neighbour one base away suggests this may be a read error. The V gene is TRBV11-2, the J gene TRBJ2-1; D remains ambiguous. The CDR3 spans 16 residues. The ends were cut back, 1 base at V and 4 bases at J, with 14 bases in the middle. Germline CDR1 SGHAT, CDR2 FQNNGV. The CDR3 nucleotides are TGTGCCAGCAGCTTAGCTGTTGGCAGGTCTTACAATGAGCAGTTCTTC. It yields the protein CASSLAVGRSYNEQFF.

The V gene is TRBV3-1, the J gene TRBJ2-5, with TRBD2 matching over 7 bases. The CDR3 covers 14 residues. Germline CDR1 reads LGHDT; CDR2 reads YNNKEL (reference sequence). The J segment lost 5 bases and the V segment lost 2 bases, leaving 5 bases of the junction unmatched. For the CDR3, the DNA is TGTGCCAGCAGCCAATTGCGGGGGAGGGAGACCCAGTACTTC. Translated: CASSQLRGRETQYF.

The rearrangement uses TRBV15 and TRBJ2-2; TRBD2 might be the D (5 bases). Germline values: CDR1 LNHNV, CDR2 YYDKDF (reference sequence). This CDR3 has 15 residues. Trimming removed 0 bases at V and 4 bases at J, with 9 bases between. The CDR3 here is CATSREAEVTGELFF. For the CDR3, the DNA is TGTGCCACCAGCAGAGAAGCGGAAGTCACCGGGGAGCTGTTTTTT.

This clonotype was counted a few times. The CDR3 here is CASSFSRTDYEQYF. In nucleotides, the CDR3 is TGTGCCAGCAGCTTTAGCAGAACAGACTACGAGCAGTACTTC. The chain is built from TRBV7-2 and TRBJ2-7, with D unclear. V was pared by 3 bases and J by 3 bases, with 12 bases between. The CDR3 is 14 residues long. Germline CDR1 SGHTA, CDR2 FQGNSA.

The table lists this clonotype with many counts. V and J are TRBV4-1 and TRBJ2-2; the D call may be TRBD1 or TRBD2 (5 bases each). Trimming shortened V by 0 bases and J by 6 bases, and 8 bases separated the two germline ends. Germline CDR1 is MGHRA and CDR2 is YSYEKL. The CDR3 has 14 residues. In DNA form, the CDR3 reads TGCGCCAGCAGCCAAGATTCGGGACCCGGGGAGCTGTTTTTT. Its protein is CASSQDSGPGELFF.

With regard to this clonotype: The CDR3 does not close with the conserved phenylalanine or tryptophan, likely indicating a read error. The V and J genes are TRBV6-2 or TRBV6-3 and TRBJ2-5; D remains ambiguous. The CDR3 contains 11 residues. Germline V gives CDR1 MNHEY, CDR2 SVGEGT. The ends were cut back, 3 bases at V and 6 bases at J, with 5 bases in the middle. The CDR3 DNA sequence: TGTGCCAGCAGTTATTACCAGACCCAGTACTAC. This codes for CASSYYQTQYY.

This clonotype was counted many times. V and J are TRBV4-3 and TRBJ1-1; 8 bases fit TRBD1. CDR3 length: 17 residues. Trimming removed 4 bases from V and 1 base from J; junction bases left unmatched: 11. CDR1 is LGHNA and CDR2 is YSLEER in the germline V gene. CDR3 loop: CASSPGTGRGENTEAFF. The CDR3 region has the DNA TGCGCCAGCAGCCCTGGGACAGGTCGTGGGGAGAACACTGAAGCTTTCTTT.

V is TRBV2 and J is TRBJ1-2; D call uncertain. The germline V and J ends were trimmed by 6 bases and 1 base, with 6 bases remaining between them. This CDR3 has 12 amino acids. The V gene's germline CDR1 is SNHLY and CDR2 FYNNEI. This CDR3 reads CASRVGNYGYTF. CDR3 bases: TGTGCCAGCAGGGTGGGTAACTATGGCTACACCTTC. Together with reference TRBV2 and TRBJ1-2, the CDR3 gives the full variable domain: EPEVTQTPSHQVTQMGQEVILRCVPISNHLYFYWYRQILGQKVEFLVSFYNNEISEKSEIFDDQFSVERPDGSNFTLKIRSTKLEDSAMYFCASRVGNYGYTFGSGTRLTVV.

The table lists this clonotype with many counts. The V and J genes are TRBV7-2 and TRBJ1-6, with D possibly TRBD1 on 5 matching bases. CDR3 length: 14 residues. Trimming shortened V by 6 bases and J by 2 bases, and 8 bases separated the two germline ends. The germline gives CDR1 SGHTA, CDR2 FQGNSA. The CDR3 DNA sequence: TGTGCCAGCAGACCGGGGCCCTATAATTCACCCCTCCACTTT. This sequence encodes CASRPGPYNSPLHF.

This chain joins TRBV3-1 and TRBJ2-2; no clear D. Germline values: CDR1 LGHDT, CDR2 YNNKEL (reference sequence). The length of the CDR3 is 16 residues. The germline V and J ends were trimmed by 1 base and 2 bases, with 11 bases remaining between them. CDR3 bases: TGTGCCAGCAGCCAAGCACAGACGATTAACACCGGGGAGCTGTTTTTT. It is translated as CASSQAQTINTGELFF.

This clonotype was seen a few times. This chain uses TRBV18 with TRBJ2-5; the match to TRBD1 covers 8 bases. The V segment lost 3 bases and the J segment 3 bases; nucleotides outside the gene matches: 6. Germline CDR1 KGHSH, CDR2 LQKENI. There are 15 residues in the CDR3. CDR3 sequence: CASSPLGTGKETQYF. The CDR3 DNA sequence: TGTGCCAGCTCACCTTTGGGGACAGGCAAAGAGACCCAGTACTTC.

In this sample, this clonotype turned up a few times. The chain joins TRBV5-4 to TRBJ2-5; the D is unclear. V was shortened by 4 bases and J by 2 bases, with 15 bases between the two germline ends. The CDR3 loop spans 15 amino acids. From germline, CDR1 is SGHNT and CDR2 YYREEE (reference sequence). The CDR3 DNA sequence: TGTGCCAGCAGCCCATCGACACGGAAACAAGAGACCCAGTACTTC. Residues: CASSPSTRKQETQYF. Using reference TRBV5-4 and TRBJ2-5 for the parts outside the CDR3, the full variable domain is ETGVTQSPTHLIKTRGQQVTLRCSSQSGHNTVSWYQQALGQGPQFIFQYYREEENGRGNFPPRFSGLQFPNYSSELNVNALELDDSALYLCASSPSTRKQETQYFGPGTRLLVL.

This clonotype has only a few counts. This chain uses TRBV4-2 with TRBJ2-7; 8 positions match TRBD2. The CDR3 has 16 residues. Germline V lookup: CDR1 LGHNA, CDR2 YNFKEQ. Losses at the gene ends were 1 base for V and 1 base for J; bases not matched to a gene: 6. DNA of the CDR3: TGTGCCAGCAGCCAAGCCCGGACTAGCAGATCCTACGAGCAGTACTTC. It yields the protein CASSQARTSRSYEQYF.

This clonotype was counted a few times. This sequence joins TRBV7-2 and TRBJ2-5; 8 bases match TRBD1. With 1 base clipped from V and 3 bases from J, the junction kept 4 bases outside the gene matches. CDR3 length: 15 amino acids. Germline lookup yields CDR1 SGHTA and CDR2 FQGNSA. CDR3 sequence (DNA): TGTGCCAGCAGCTTAGGGACAGGGCTGGAAGAGACCCAGTACTTC. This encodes CASSLGTGLEETQYF.

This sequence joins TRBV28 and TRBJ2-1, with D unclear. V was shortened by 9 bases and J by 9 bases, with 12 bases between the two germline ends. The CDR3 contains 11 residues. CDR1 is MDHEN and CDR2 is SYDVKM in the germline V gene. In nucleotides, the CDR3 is TGTGCCAGTCAGACGGGTGGTGAGCAGTTCTTC. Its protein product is CASQTGGEQFF.

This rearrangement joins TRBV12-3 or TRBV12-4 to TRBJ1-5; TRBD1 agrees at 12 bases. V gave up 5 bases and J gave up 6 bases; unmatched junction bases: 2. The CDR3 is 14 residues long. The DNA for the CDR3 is TGTGCCAGCAGTGGGACAGGGGGCATTCAGCCCCAGCATTTT. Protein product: CASSGTGGIQPQHF.

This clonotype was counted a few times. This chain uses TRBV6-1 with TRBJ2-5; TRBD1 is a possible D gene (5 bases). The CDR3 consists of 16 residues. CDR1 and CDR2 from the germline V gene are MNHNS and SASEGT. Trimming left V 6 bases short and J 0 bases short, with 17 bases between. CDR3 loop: CASRGKGPNYQETQYF. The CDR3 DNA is TGTGCCAGCAGGGGGAAGGGGCCGAACTACCAAGAGACCCAGTACTTC.

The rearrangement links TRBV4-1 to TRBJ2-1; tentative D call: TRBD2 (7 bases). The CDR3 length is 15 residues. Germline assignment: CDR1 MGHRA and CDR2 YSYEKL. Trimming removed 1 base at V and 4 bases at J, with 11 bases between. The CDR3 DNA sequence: TGCGCCAGCAGCCAAGTCGAGGGGGGGTACAATGAGCAGTTCTTC. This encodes CASSQVEGGYNEQFF.

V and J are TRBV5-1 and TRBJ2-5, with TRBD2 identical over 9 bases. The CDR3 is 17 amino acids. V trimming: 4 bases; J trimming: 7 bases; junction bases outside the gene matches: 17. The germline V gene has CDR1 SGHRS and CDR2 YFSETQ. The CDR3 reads CASSERATSGHLGTQYF. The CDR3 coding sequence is TGCGCCAGCAGCGAACGGGCGACTAGCGGCCATTTGGGGACCCAGTACTTC.

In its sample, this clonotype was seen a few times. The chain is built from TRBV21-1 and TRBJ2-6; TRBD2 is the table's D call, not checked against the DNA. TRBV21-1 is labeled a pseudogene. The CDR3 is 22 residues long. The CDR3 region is CASSPGWTSGSFTFAGANVLTF. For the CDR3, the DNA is TGTGCCAGCAGCCCAGGGTGGACTAGCGGGAGTTTTACTTTTGCTGGGGCCAACGTCCTGACTTTC.

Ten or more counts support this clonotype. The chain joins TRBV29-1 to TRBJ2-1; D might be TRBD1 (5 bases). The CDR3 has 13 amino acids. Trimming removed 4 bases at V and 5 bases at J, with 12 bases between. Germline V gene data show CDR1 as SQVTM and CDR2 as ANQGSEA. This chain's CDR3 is CSVALGADNEQFF. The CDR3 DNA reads TGCAGCGTTGCGCTTGGGGCTGACAATGAGCAGTTCTTC.

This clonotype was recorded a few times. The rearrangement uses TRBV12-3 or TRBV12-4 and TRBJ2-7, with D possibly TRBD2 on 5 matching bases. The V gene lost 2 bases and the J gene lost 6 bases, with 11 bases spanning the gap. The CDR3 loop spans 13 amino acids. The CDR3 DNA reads TGTGCCAGCAGTTTACGGGGAAATGGCGAGCAGTACTTC. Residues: CASSLRGNGEQYF.

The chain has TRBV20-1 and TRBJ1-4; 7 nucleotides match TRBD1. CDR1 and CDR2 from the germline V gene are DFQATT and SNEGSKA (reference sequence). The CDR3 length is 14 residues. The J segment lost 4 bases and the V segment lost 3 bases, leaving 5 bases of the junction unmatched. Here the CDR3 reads CSASRDSVNEKLFF. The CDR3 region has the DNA TGCAGTGCTAGTAGGGACAGTGTTAATGAAAAACTGTTTTTT.

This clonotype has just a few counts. CDR3 sequence (DNA): TGTGCCAGCAGCCAAGAAGGGACGGGGTCTAATTCACCCCTCCACTTT. Residues: CASSQEGTGSNSPLHF. The V and J genes are TRBV4-2 and TRBJ1-6; maybe TRBD1 (5 bases). Trimming took 0 bases from V and 6 from J, leaving 12 bases between them. The CDR3 contains 16 residues. Per the germline V gene, CDR1 is LGHNA and CDR2 is YNFKEQ.

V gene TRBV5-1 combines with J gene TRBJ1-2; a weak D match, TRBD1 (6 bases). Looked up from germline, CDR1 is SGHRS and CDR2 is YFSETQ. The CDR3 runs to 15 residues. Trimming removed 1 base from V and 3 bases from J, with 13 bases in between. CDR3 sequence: CASSLTGRVDYGYTF. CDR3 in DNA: TGCGCCAGCAGCTTGACAGGGAGGGTCGACTATGGCTACACCTTC.

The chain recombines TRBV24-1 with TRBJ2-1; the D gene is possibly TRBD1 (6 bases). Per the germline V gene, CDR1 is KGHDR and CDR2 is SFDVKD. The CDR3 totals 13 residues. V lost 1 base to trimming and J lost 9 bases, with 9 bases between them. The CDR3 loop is CATSDFGGGEQFF. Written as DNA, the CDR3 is TGTGCCACCAGTGATTTTGGGGGCGGTGAGCAGTTCTTC.

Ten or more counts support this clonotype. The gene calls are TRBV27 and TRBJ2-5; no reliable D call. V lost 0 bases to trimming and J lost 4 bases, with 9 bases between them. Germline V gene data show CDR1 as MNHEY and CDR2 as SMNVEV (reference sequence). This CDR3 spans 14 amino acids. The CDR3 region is CASSLSWRSETQYF. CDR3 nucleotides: TGTGCCAGCAGTTTATCGTGGAGATCAGAGACCCAGTACTTC.

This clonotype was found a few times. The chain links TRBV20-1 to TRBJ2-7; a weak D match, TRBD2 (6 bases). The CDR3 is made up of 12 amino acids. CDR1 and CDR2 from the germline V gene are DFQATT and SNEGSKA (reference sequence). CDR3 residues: CTPLSGSYEQYF. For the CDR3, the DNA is TGCACCCCCCTTAGCGGCTCCTACGAGCAGTACTTC.

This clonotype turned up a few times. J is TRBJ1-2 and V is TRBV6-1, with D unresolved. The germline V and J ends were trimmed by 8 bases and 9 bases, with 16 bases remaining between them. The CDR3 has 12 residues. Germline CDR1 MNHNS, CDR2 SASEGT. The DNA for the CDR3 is TGTGCCAGCCAACCCAACCGCGAGAGCTACACCTTC. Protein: CASQPNRESYTF.

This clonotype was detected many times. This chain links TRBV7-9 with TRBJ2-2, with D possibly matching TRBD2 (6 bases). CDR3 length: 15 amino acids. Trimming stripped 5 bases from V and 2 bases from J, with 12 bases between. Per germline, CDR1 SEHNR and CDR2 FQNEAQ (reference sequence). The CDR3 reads CASSLGTFNTGELFF. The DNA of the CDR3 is TGTGCCAGCAGCCTCGGGACTTTCAACACCGGGGAGCTGTTTTTT. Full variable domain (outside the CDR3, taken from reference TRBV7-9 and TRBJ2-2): DTGVSQNPRHKITKRGQNVTFRCDPISEHNRLYWYRQTLGQGPEFLTYFQNEAQLEKSRLLSDRFSAERPKGSFSTLEIQRTEQGDSAMYLCASSLGTFNTGELFFGEGSRLTVL.

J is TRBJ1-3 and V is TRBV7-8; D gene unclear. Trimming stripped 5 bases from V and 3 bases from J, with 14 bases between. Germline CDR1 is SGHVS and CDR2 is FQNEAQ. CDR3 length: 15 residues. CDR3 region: CASSPRVPDGNTIYF. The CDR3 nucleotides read TGTGCCAGCAGCCCACGGGTGCCTGATGGAAACACCATATATTTT.

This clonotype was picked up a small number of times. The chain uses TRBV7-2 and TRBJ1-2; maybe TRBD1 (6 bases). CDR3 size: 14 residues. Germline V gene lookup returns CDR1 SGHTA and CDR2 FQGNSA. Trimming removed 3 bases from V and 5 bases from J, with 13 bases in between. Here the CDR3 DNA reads TGTGCCAGCAGCTTGGACAGTAACTCGTATGGCTACACCTTC. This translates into CASSLDSNSYGYTF.